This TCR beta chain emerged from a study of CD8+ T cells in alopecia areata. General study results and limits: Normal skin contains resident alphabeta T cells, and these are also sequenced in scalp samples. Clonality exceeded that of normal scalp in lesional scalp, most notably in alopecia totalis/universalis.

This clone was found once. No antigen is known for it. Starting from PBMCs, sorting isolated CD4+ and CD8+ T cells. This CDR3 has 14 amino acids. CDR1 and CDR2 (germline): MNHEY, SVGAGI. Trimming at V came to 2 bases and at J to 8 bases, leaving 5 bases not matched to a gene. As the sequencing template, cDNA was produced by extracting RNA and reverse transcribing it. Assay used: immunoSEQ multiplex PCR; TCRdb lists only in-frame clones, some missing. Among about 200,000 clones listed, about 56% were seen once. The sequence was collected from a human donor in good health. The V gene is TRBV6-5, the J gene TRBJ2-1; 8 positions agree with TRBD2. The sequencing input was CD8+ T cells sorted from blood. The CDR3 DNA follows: TGTGCCAGCAGTTACGCCGCGGGGGGCTATGAGCAGTTCTTC. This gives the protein CASSYAAGGYEQFF.